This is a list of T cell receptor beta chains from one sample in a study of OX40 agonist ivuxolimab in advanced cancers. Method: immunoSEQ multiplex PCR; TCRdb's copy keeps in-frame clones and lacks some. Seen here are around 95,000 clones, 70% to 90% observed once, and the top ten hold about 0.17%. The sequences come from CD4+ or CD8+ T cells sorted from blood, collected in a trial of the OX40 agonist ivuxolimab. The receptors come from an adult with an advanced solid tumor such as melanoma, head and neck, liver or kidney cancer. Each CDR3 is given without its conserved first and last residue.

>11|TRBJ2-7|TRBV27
ASSRDGPYEQY
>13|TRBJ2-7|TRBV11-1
ASSLRGQGAYEQY
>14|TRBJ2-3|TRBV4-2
ASSQGAAGFTDTQY
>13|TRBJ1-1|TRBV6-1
ASRELTGGRTEAF
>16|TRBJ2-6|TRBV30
AWSPTGLAGTGANVLT
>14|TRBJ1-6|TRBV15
ATSRGDLGANSPLH
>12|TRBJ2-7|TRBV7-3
ASSQDRVSYEQY
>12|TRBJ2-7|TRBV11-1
ASSPTGRGHEQY
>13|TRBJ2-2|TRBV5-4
ASSLVAVGTGELF
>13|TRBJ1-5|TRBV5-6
ASSWGAGENQPQH
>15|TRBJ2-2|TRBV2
ASSLMYGGPNTGELF
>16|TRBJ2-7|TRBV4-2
ASSQRGTSGSGSYEQY
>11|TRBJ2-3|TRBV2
ASRRGITDTQY
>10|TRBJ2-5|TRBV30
AWTIRTETQY
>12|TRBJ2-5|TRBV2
AIRQGPGRETQY
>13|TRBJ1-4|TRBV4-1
ASSRGEGDSEKLF